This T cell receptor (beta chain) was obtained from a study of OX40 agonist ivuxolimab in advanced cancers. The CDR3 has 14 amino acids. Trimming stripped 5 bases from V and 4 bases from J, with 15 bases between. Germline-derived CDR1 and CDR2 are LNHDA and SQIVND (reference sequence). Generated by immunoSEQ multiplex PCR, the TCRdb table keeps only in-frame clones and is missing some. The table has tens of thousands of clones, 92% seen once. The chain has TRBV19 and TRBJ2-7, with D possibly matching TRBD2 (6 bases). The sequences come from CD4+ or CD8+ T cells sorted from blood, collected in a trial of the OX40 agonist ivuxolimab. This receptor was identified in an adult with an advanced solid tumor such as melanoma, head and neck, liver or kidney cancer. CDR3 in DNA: TGTGCCAGTAGTGAGGGAGGAGTGGTGTACGAGCAGTACTTC. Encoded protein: CASSEGGVVYEQYF. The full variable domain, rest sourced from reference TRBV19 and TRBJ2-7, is DGGITQSPKYLFRKEGQNVTLSCEQNLNHDAMYWYRQDPGQGLRLIYYSQIVNDFQKGDIAEGYSVSREKKESFPLTVTSAQKNPTAFYLCASSEGGVVYEQYFGPGTRLTVT.